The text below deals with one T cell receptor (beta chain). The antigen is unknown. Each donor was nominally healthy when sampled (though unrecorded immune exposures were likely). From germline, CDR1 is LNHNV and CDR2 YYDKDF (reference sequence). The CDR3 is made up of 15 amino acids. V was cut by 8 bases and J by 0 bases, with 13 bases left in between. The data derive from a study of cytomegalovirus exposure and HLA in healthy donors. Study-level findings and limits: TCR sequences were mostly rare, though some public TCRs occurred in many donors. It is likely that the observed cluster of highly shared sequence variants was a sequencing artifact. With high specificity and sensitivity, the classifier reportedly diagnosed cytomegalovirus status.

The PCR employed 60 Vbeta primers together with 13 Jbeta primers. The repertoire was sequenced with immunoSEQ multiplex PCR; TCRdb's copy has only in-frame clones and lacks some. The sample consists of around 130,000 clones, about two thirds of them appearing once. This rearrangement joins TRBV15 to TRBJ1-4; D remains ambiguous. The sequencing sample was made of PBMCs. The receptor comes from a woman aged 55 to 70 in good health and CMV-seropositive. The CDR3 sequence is CATSRGLPTNEKLFF. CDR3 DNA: TGTGCCACCTCCCGTGGCCTGCCAACTAATGAAAAACTGTTTTTT. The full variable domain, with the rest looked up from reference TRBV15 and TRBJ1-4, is DAMVIQNPRYQVTQFGKPVTLSCSQTLNHNVMYWYQQKSSQAPKLLFHYYDKDFNNEADTPDNFQSRRPNTSFCFLDIRSPGLGDTAMYLCATSRGLPTNEKLFFGSGTQLSVL.